The rows below give T cell receptor beta chains drawn from one sample of a study of regulatory T cells in long-lasting Graves disease. One entry per CDR3 protein results from TCRdb running MiXCR on the multiplex PCR reads. The sample shows 310,000 or so distinct CDR3 sequences, less than 20% of them seen only once. The material sequenced was peripheral blood mononuclear cells (PBMCs), taken when the disease was refractory, from a patient treated with antithyroid drugs. These receptors were collected from a female donor with Graves disease. Both conserved end residues are part of each CDR3. D genes are given only for firm matches. Not every row has a clone size; where given, it reads once, few, many or a size class.

>TRBJ2-2|TRBV6-5|.|.
CASSYSLWNTGELFF
TGTGCCAGCAGTTATTCCCTATGGAACACCGGGGAGCTGTTTTTT
>TRBJ1-6|TRBV28|.|.
CASSPPDSPLHF
TGTGCCAGCAGTCCGCCCGATTCACCCCTCCACTTT
>TRBJ1-1|TRBV6-1|few|.
CAVQDSGQLNTEAFF
TGTGCCGTCCAAGATTCCGGACAGTTGAACACTGAAGCTTTCTTT
>TRBJ1-2|TRBV6-1|many|TRBD1
CASSAGGDGYTF
TGTGCCAGCAGTGCAGGGGGTGATGGCTACACCTTC
>TRBJ1-1|TRBV19|.|.
CATRGWGNTEAFF
TGTGCCACACGGGGATGGGGGAACACTGAAGCTTTCTTT
>TRBJ1-6|TRBV2|few|.
CASSLDGSNSPLHF
TGTGCCAGCAGTCTAGACGGGAGTAATTCACCCCTCCACTTT
>TRBJ2-4|TRBV5-1|.|.
CASSLVGTLAKNIQYF
TGCGCCAGCAGCTTGGTAGGGACCCTAGCCAAAAACATTCAGTACTTC
>TRBJ2-4|TRBV29-1|few|.
CSVVDRAKNIQYF
TGCAGCGTCGTTGACAGGGCCAAAAACATTCAGTACTTC
>TRBJ2-2|TRBV2|.|TRBD2
CASRGRLPGSGGTGELFF
TGTGCCAGCAGAGGACGGCTACCGGGATCGGGGGGAACCGGGGAGCTGTTTTTT
>TRBJ2-5|TRBV4-1|.|.
CTSTQGLTVQETQYF
TGCACCAGCACCCAGGGGTTGACAGTCCAAGAGACCCAGTACTTC
>TRBJ1-2|TRBV4-3|few|.
CASSQDRGVDLYGYTF
TGCGCCAGCAGCCAAGATCGAGGGGTGGACCTCTATGGCTACACCTTC
>TRBJ1-2|TRBV29-1|.|.
CSVGTGVSGYGYTF
TGCAGCGTTGGGACGGGGGTATCGGGCTATGGCTACACCTTC
>TRBJ2-1|TRBV15|.|.
CATSREGARASYNEQFF
TGTGCCACCAGCAGAGAGGGGGCGAGGGCAAGTTACAATGAGCAGTTCTTC
>TRBJ2-7|TRBV28|many|TRBD2
CASKLGGRHEQYF
TGTGCCAGCAAATTGGGAGGGAGACACGAGCAGTACTTC
>TRBJ1-2|TRBV20-1|many|TRBD1
CSGVYRGYMGYTF
TGCAGTGGGGTTTACAGGGGCTATATGGGCTACACCTTC
>TRBJ2-7|TRBV29-1|.|.
CSVVQGGHEQYF
TGCAGCGTTGTACAGGGGGGGCACGAGCAGTACTTC
>TRBJ2-4|TRBV4-2|few|TRBD2
CASSQSPGTSGGVAKNIQYF
TGTGCCAGCAGCCAATCCCCCGGGACTAGCGGGGGAGTAGCCAAAAACATTCAGTACTTC
>TRBJ2-7|TRBV18|few|TRBD2
CASSASGPDSYEQYF
TGTGCCAGCTCAGCTAGCGGGCCCGACTCCTACGAGCAGTACTTC
>TRBJ2-5|TRBV7-8|many|TRBD2
CASSRGGGEETQYF
TGTGCCAGCAGTCGCGGGGGTGGGGAAGAGACCCAGTACTTC
>TRBJ1-2|TRBV7-2|many|TRBD1
CASSWLRQGGYGYTF
TGTGCCAGCAGCTGGCTGCGACAGGGGGGCTATGGCTACACCTTC
>TRBJ1-1|TRBV7-2|.|.
CASSLPGLNTEAFF
TGTGCCAGCAGCTTACCAGGGCTGAACACTGAAGCTTTCTTT
>TRBJ2-7|TRBV20-1|many|.
CSARNPYGALGQYF
TGCAGTGCTAGAAACCCTTATGGGGCCTTGGGGCAGTACTTC
>TRBJ2-5|TRBV7-7|.|TRBD1
CASSLDRQGTETQYF
TGTGCTAGCAGCTTAGACCGACAGGGGACGGAGACCCAGTACTTC
>TRBJ2-7|TRBV28|.|.
CASGTRPLGEQYF
TGTGCCAGCGGGACCAGGCCTTTGGGGGAGCAGTACTTC
>TRBJ2-1|TRBV7-3|.|.
CASSGGGGRTNEQFF
TGTGCCAGCAGCGGTGGGGGCGGGCGCACCAATGAGCAGTTCTTC
>TRBJ1-1|TRBV20-1|.|TRBD1
CSARTGGAFF
TGCAGTGCCAGGACAGGGGGAGCTTTCTTT